This T cell receptor (beta chain) was identified during a study of PD-1 blockade in classical Hodgkin lymphoma. TCRdb's copy holds only in-frame clones and misses some; the assay was immunoSEQ multiplex PCR. In the table there are 80,000 to 100,000 clones, approximately 92% of which are singletons. Each patient experienced a relapse that followed autologous stem cell transplantation, and brentuximab vedotin exposure varied. Complete response, partial response or progressive disease was recorded as best response. The material sequenced was peripheral blood mononuclear cells (PBMCs), taken at baseline. This TCR was sampled from a human donor with classical Hodgkin lymphoma.

CDR3 DNA sequence: TGTGCCAGCAGTTTTAGGTTTACCGGGGAGCTGTTTTTT. This gives the protein CASSFRFTGELFF. V and J are TRBV28 and TRBJ2-2; D is uncertain. This CDR3 comprises 13 residues. Germline V gene data show CDR1 as MDHEN and CDR2 as SYDVKM. Trimming removed 3 bases from V and 5 bases from J, with 7 bases in between.